The present TCR beta chain was sequenced within a study of post-analysis software for immune sequencing data. Study-wide results and limits: With TRBV5-6, TRBV5-1 and TRBV20-1 included, 4 or 5 TRBV segments were more frequent in patients than in controls. Controls showed significantly higher normalized Chao1 diversity than did multiple sclerosis patients. Samples made in the same batch grouped tightly together by F measure.

There are 12 residues in the CDR3. Trimming took off 4 bases at V and 3 bases at J, with 7 bases between the two ends. Looked up from germline, CDR1 is SQVTM and CDR2 is ANQGSEA. This clonotype was observed a handful of times. Its antigen is as yet unknown. TCR beta cDNA libraries included unique molecular identifiers. cDNA molecules numbering roughly 0.5 million came from roughly 0.93 to 9.6 million T cells. In TCRdb, the PCR reads were re-called with MiXCR into one record per CDR3 protein. The sample has 750,000 to 950,000 distinct CDR3 sequences, about 50% seen once; the top ten hold 4.6%. Sequenced material: blood. This clonotype was obtained from a girl aged 5 to 17 with multiple sclerosis. The chain carries TRBV29-1 and TRBJ2-1; D uncertain. CDR3 nucleotide sequence: TGCAGCGTTGGGACCCTCTACAATGAGCAGTTCTTC. It translates to CSVGTLYNEQFF.